The 10 T cell receptor beta chains below come from one sample, sequenced in a study of blood T cell repertoires in COVID-19. Clones were read by immunoSEQ multiplex PCR, and TCRdb kept only the in-frame ones, dropping some. The sample shows 55,000 to 65,000 clones, more than 75% of them seen only once. Sequencing used peripheral blood. These receptors were taken from a human donor in a cohort sampled during active COVID-19.

This clone has more than one count but fewer than ten. The chain combines TRBV5-6 with TRBJ1-5; D perhaps matches TRBD1 (6 bases). CDR1 is SGHDT and CDR2 is YYEEEE in the germline V gene. Trimming shortened V by 3 bases and J by 6 bases, and 16 bases separated the two germline ends. The CDR3 length is 15 residues. CDR3 bases: TGTGCCAGCAGCTGGGGGGGCGGGTTTGCTCAGCCCCAGCATTTT. This translates into CASSWGGGFAQPQHF.

The chain combines TRBV28 with TRBJ2-3; D is ambiguous. The ends were cut back, 4 bases at V and 3 bases at J, with 5 bases in the middle. Looked up from germline, CDR1 is MDHEN and CDR2 is SYDVKM. The CDR3 length is 12 residues. The CDR3 sequence: CASSSVTDTQYF. As DNA, the CDR3 is TGTGCCAGCAGTTCCGTTACAGATACGCAGTATTTT.

The gene calls are TRBV15 and TRBJ2-7; TRBD1 is a possible D gene (6 bases). With 0 bases removed from V and 2 bases from J, the gap between germline ends came to 8 bases. Germline V gene lookup returns CDR1 LNHNV and CDR2 YYDKDF (reference sequence). The CDR3 covers 14 residues. The CDR3 nucleotides are TGTGCCACCAGCAGAGATAGGGGGACCTACGAGCAGTACTTC. Its translation: CATSRDRGTYEQYF. Together with reference TRBV15 and TRBJ2-7, the CDR3 gives the full variable domain: DAMVIQNPRYQVTQFGKPVTLSCSQTLNHNVMYWYQQKSSQAPKLLFHYYDKDFNNEADTPDNFQSRRPNTSFCFLDIRSPGLGDTAMYLCATSRDRGTYEQYFGPGTRLTVT.

This sequence joins TRBV9 and TRBJ2-2, with 8 nucleotides matching TRBD1. Germline-derived CDR1 and CDR2 are SGDLS and YYNGEE. The CDR3 length is 15 residues. With V trimmed by 4 bases and J by 2 bases, 4 bases remained unmatched. The CDR3 here is CASSPGQGNTGELFF. CDR3 DNA: TGTGCCAGCAGCCCCGGACAGGGTAACACCGGGGAGCTGTTTTTT.

The rearrangement uses TRBV12-5 and TRBJ1-5; tentatively, D is TRBD1 (5 bases). Germline V gene data show CDR1 as LGHNT and CDR2 as FRNRAP. CDR3 length equals 14 residues. V lost 5 bases to trimming and J lost 4 bases, with 12 bases between them. CDR3 DNA: TGTGCTAGTGGTCTAAATCAGGGAAATCAGCCCCAGCATTTT. Translation gives CASGLNQGNQPQHF.

The gene calls are TRBV6-5 and TRBJ2-7, with 11 bases lining up with TRBD2. Trimming removed 2 bases from V and 8 bases from J; junction bases left unmatched: 8. Germline loops: CDR1 MNHEY, CDR2 SVGAGI. The length of the CDR3 is 15 residues. CDR3 bases: TGTGCCAGCAGTTACAGGGTGGCTAGCGGGAGGCAGCAGTACTTC. This gives the protein CASSYRVASGRQQYF.

By share of the sample, this clone is medium-sized. The rearrangement joins TRBV28 to TRBJ2-7; TRBD1 agrees at 10 bases. V gave up 2 bases and J gave up 0 bases; unmatched junction bases: 4. Germline CDR1 is MDHEN and CDR2 is SYDVKM. The CDR3 totals 16 residues. CDR3 in amino acids: CASSLPGQGPSYEQYF. The CDR3 coding sequence is TGTGCCAGCAGTTTACCGGGACAGGGGCCCTCCTACGAGCAGTACTTC.

The rearrangement uses TRBV3-1 (or the pseudogene TRBV3-2) and TRBJ2-1; 7 nucleotides align to TRBD2. The CDR3 consists of 15 residues. Germline V gene sequence: CDR1 LGHDT, CDR2 YNNKEL (reference sequence). Trimming took 2 bases from V and 9 from J; bases not matched to a gene: 10. The CDR3 bases are TGTGCCAGCAGCCAACCAGGGACGCTAGCGGCTGAGCAGTTCTTC. Its translation: CASSQPGTLAAEQFF.

This chain links TRBV5-5 with TRBJ1-5; 7 nucleotides match TRBD1. This CDR3 is built from 15 residues. V trimming: 1 base; J trimming: 6 bases; junction bases outside the gene matches: 7. CDR1 SGHKS and CDR2 YYEKEE come from the germline V gene (reference sequence). CDR3 in amino acids: CASSLIQGDIQPQHF. DNA for the CDR3: TGTGCCAGCAGCTTGATCCAGGGGGATATTCAGCCCCAGCATTTT. Drawing the rest from reference TRBV5-5 and TRBJ1-5, the complete variable domain is DAGVTQSPTHLIKTRGQQVTLRCSPISGHKSVSWYQQVLGQGPQFIFQYYEKEERGRGNFPDRFSARQFPNYSSELNVNALLLGDSALYLCASSLIQGDIQPQHFGDGTRLSIL.

The chain has TRBV28 and TRBJ2-7; the D gene is possibly TRBD1 (6 bases). Germline values: CDR1 MDHEN, CDR2 SYDVKM. The ends were cut back, 7 bases at V and 1 base at J, with 14 bases in the middle. This CDR3 is 14 amino acids long. The CDR3 loop is CASTVPGESYEQYF. CDR3 bases: TGTGCCAGCACCGTTCCAGGGGAATCCTACGAGCAGTACTTC. Filled out from reference TRBV28 and TRBJ2-7, the complete variable domain reads DVKVTQSSRYLVKRTGEKVFLECVQDMDHENMFWYRQDPGLGLRLIYFSYDVKMKEKGDIPEGYSVSREKKERFSLILESASTNQTSMYLCASTVPGESYEQYFGPGTRLTVT.